This T cell receptor (beta chain) is from a study of shared clonotypes between healthy human individuals. The V and J ends lost 5 bases and 1 base, in that order; junction bases with no gene match: 11. From germline, CDR1 is MNHNY and CDR2 SVGAGI (reference sequence). This CDR3 is 16 amino acids long. CD45RO negativity and positive selection for CCR7 defined naive CD8 cells, a population that excluded terminally differentiated effector memory CD45RA+ cells. Using immunoSEQ multiplex PCR, the repertoire was profiled, and TCRdb retains in-frame clones only, with some absent. The data show around 1.9 million clones, with about 93% seen just once and 1.5% to 2% held by the top ten.

The chain links TRBV6-6 to TRBJ2-7, with 7 bases lining up with TRBD1. The sequencing sample was made of naive CD8+ T cells from PBMCs. The TCR sequence derives from a man between 18 and 35 years old in good health. Some clones in this sample may be carry-over from other donors' samples. The chain's CDR3 is CASSSRDRDSSYEQYF. The CDR3 bases are TGTGCCAGCAGTAGTAGGGACCGGGACAGTTCCTACGAGCAGTACTTC.